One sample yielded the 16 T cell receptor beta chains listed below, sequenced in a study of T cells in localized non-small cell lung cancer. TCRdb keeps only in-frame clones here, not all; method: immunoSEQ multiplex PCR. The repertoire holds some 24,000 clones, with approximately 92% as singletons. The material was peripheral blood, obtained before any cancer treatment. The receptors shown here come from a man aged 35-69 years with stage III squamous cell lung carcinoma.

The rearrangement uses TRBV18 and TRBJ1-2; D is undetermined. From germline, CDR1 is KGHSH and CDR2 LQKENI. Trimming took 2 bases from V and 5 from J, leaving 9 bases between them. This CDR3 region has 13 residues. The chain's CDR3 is CASSPGIEYGYTF. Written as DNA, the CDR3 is TGTGCCAGCTCACCAGGGATCGAATATGGCTACACCTTC.

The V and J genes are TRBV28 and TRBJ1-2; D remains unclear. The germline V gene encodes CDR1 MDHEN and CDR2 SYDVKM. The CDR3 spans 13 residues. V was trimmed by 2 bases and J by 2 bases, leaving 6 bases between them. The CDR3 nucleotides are TGTGCCAGCAGTTTACCCCGGAACTATGGCTACACCTTC. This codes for CASSLPRNYGYTF.

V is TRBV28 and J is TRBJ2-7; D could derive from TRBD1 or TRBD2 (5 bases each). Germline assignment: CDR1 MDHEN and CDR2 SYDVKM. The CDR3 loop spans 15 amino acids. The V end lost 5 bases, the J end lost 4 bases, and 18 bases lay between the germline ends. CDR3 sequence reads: CASSPFGTGSYEQYF. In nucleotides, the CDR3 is TGTGCCAGCAGTCCTTTCGGGACGGGTTCTTACGAGCAGTACTTC.

In nucleotides, the CDR3 is TGTGCCAGCAGCCAAGAGGGCACGGTCAACACTGAAGCTTTCTTT. It codes for CASSQEGTVNTEAFF. The rearrangement uses TRBV4-2 and TRBJ1-1; D gene ambiguous. The CDR3 contains 15 residues. Germline CDR1 LGHNA, CDR2 YNFKEQ. V dropped 0 bases and J dropped 2 bases, with 10 bases sitting between them.

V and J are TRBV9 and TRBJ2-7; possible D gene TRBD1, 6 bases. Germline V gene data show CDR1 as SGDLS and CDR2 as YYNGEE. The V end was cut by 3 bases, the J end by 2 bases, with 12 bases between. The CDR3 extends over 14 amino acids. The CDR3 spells CASSGRDTTYEQYF. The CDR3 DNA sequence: TGTGCCAGCAGCGGCCGGGACACAACCTACGAGCAGTACTTC.

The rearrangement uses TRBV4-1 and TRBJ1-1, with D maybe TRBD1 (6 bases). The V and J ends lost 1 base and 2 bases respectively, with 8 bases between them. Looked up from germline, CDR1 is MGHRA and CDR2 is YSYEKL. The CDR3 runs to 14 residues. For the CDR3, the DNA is TGCGCCAGCAGCCAAGCAGGGGCTAACACTGAAGCTTTCTTT. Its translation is CASSQAGANTEAFF.

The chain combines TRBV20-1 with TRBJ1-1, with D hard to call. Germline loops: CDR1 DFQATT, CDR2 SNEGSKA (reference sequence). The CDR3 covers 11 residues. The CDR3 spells CRPEVNTEAFF. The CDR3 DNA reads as TGCAGGCCTGAGGTGAACACTGAAGCTTTCTTT.

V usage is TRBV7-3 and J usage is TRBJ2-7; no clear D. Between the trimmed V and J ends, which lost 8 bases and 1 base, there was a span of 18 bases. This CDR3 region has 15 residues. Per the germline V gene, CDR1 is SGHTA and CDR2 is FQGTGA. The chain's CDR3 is CASSIRTDFSYEQYF. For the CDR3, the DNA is TGTGCCAGCTCGATAAGGACGGATTTTTCCTACGAGCAGTACTTC.

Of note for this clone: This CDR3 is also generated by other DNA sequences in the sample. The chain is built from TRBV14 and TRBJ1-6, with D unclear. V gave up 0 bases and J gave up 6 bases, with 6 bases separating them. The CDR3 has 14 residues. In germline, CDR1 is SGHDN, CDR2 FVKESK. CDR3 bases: TGTGCCAGCAGCCAAGAAACGGGTAATTCACCCCTCCACTTT. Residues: CASSQETGNSPLHF.

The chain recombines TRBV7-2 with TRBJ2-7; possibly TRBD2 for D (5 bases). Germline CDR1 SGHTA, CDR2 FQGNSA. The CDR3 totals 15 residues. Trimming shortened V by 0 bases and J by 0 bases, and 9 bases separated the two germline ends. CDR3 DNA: TGTGCCAGCAGCTTAGCGGGAGCCAGCTCCTACGAGCAGTACTTC. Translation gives CASSLAGASSYEQYF.

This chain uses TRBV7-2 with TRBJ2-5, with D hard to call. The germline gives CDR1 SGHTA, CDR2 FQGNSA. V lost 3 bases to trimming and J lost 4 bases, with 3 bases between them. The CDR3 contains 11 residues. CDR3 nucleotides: TGTGCCAGCAGCTTTGGAGAGACCCAGTACTTC. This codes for CASSFGETQYF.

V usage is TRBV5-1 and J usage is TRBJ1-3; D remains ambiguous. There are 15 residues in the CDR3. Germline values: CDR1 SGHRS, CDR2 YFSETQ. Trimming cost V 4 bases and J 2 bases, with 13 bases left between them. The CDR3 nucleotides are TGCGCCAGCAGCCCCTCCGGCCTGACTGGAAACACCATATATTTT. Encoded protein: CASSPSGLTGNTIYF.

The CDR3 sequence is CASSSRGLSYEQYF. The CDR3 coding sequence is TGCGCCAGCAGCTCGCGGGGTCTCTCCTACGAGCAGTACTTC. The V and J genes are TRBV5-1 and TRBJ2-7; D is perhaps TRBD2 (6 bases). Germline assignment: CDR1 SGHRS and CDR2 YFSETQ. V was pared by 3 bases and J by 0 bases, with 10 bases between. The CDR3 totals 14 residues.

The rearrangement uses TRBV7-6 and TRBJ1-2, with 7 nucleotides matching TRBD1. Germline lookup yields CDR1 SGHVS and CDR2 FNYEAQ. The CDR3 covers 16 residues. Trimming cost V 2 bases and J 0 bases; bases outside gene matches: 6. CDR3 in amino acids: CASSLTGTAANYGYTF. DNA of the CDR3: TGTGCCAGCAGCTTAACCGGGACAGCAGCTAACTATGGCTACACCTTC.

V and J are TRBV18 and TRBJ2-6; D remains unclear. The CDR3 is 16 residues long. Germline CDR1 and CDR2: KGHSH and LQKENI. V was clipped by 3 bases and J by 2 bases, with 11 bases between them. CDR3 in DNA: TGTGCCAGCTCACCCCGGAGCCAACCTGGGGCCAACGTCCTGACTTTC. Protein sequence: CASSPRSQPGANVLTF.

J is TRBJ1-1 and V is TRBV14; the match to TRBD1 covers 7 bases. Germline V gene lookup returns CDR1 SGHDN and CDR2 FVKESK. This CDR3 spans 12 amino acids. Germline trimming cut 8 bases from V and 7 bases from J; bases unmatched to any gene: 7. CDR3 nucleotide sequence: TGTGCCAGCGGGGGACAGATCCTTGAAGCTTTCTTT. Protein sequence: CASGGQILEAFF.